This T cell receptor beta chain derives from a study of blood T cells in healthy people across ages. With V trimmed by 4 bases and J by 5 bases, 13 bases remained unmatched. Per germline, CDR1 SNHLY and CDR2 FYNNEI. There are 17 residues in the CDR3. For the second PCR, which ran for about 7 to 11 cycles, a sample-barcoded 5' primer and a J-beta primer mix were used. In TCRdb, the 5' RACE reads were re-called with MiXCR into one record per CDR3 protein. The table records 850,000 or so distinct CDR3 sequences, about 30% of them present only once. General observations from the study: It was the long-lived donors that had more naive CD4+ cells and higher diversity than aged donors. Age showed a roughly linear inverse relationship with TCR beta diversity per million T cells.

This clonotype was seen more than once but under ten times. The antigen is not known. Sample donors were healthy Caucasian individuals that came from Russia, aged roughly 6 to 95. Isolated per sample were at least 7 million PBMCs. V is TRBV2 and J is TRBJ1-4; 7 bases line up with TRBD1. Sequencing was done on a sample of blood. This clonotype originated in a woman older than 75 in good health. The CDR3 coding sequence is TGTGCCAGCAGTGGGGGACAGAGTGACTTTCGGAATGAAAAACTGTTTTTT. Amino acid sequence: CASSGGQSDFRNEKLFF.